This T cell receptor (beta chain) was documented in a study of regulatory T cells in long-lasting Graves disease. Time point defined: newly diagnosed GD, antithyroid drugs for less than 3 months. The TCR library was made from RNA extracted from PBMCs. Arm-PCR of CDR3 regions and iRepertoire HTBI primers were used to build TCR beta libraries. MiXCR, run by TCRdb on the multiplex PCR reads, gives a single entry per CDR3 protein. The sample shows 350,000 to 450,000 distinct CDR3 sequences, 15% of them seen only once. This clonotype was counted many times. CDR3 length: 15 residues. Trimming cost V 3 bases and J 0 bases; bases outside gene matches: 4. Germline V lookup: CDR1 MDHEN, CDR2 SYDVKM. A further study also used this sample, focusing on T cells in Graves' hyperthyroidism and ophthalmopathy. From that second work: HTBI primers were used for first-round RT-PCR of the TCR CDR3. Expanded thyroid clonotypes (above 0.001) were mostly also found in blood.

The chain recombines TRBV28 with TRBJ2-7; 8 nucleotides agree with TRBD1. The sample here was peripheral blood mononuclear cells (PBMCs), taken at new diagnosis, from a patient treated with antithyroid drugs. The sequence derives from a woman between 35 and 50 years old with Graves disease. The CDR3 protein is CASSFSQGVSYEQYF. The CDR3 coding sequence is TGTGCCAGCAGTTTCTCACAGGGGGTCTCCTACGAGCAGTACTTC.